These 27 T cell receptor beta chains were all obtained from the same sample, sequenced in a study of vaccination and CD4 T cells after COVID-19. Their antigens remain unidentified. Regarding time point: late sampling 161 to 241 days after vaccination in three convalescent patients. Sample treatment: roughly 11-day PBMC culture with coronavirus spike peptide pools or control peptides (ViraFEST assay). Sequencing of the DNA from cultured CD4+ T cells was carried out with the Oncomine TCR Beta short-read assay. Each CDR3 protein gets one entry after TCRdb re-called the PCR reads with MiXCR. The sample holds about 25,000 distinct CDR3 sequences, 28% seen once. Sequenced material: CD4+ T cells from blood, cultured in vitro, taken about 7 months after SARS-CoV-2 vaccination. The receptor set was obtained from a human donor who had recovered from COVID-19.

This chain links TRBV4-2 with TRBJ2-1; 11 nucleotides agree with TRBD2. There are 19 residues in the CDR3. The junction had 12 bases not matched to a gene; V was cut back by 2 bases and J by 3 bases. The germline V gene encodes CDR1 LGHNA and CDR2 YNFKEQ. This CDR3 is CASSQLVAGGPSIYNEQFF. In DNA form, the CDR3 reads TGTGCCAGCAGCCAACTCGTAGCGGGAGGGCCAAGTATCTACAATGAGCAGTTCTTC.

J is TRBJ2-7 and V is TRBV28; 10 positions match TRBD2. The CDR3 totals 14 residues. V was clipped by 6 bases and J by 5 bases; unmatched bases: 7. Germline V gives CDR1 MDHEN, CDR2 SYDVKM. CDR3 loop: CASRTAGGGHEQYF. In DNA, the CDR3 is TGTGCCAGCAGGACAGCGGGAGGGGGTCACGAGCAGTACTTC.

This clonotype was detected a few times. The chain carries TRBV10-1 and TRBJ2-1; TRBD2 matches at 8 bases. The CDR3 extends over 14 amino acids. Germline values: CDR1 WNHNN, CDR2 SYGVQD (reference sequence). V shed 4 bases, J shed 2 bases, and the junction held 1 base outside the gene matches. CDR3 sequence: CASSGGLAYNEQFF. The CDR3 DNA sequence: TGCGCCAGCAGTGGGGGACTAGCCTACAATGAGCAGTTCTTC.

This clonotype was observed a handful of times. The rearrangement joins TRBV6-5 to TRBJ2-7, with 15 bases matching TRBD2. The CDR3 is 18 amino acids. Germline assignment: CDR1 MNHEY and CDR2 SVGAGI. Unmatched junction bases numbered 8, after V lost 3 bases and J lost 2 bases. CDR3 protein: CASSYSPGLAGGTYEQYF. CDR3 bases: TGTGCCAGCAGTTATTCCCCTGGACTAGCGGGAGGGACCTACGAGCAGTACTTC.

The rearrangement links TRBV28 to TRBJ2-1; 13 bases align to TRBD2. Germline CDR1 reads MDHEN; CDR2 reads SYDVKM. The CDR3 extends over 18 amino acids. Trimming at V came to 5 bases and at J to 0 bases, leaving 7 bases not matched to a gene. The CDR3 protein is CASSVSTSGRISYNEQFF. CDR3 nucleotides: TGTGCCAGCAGTGTCTCGACTAGCGGGAGGATCTCCTACAATGAGCAGTTCTTC.

The chain joins TRBV7-9 to TRBJ2-3; D remains unclear. Trimming took 4 bases from V and 4 from J, leaving 18 bases between them. The CDR3 contains 16 residues. The V gene's germline CDR1 is SEHNR and CDR2 FQNEAQ (reference sequence). This chain's CDR3 is CASSWGIPALPDTQYF. CDR3 DNA: TGTGCCAGCAGCTGGGGTATTCCCGCTCTGCCAGATACGCAGTATTTT.

The chain has TRBV28 and TRBJ2-7, with 7 bases aligning to TRBD1. The CDR3 runs to 14 residues. V lost 5 bases to trimming and J lost 3 bases; unmatched junction nucleotides: 7. Germline V lookup: CDR1 MDHEN, CDR2 SYDVKM. The CDR3 DNA reads as TGTGCCAGCAGTCTTCCTCAGGGGGTCTACGAGCAGTACTTC. Translated, it gives CASSLPQGVYEQYF.

This clonotype was seen only a few times. The genes are TRBV2 and TRBJ1-2, with D possibly matching TRBD1 (5 bases). This CDR3 has 12 amino acids. V lost 5 bases and J 7 bases, leaving 11 bases between the germline ends. Germline V lookup: CDR1 SNHLY, CDR2 FYNNEI. In DNA form, the CDR3 reads TGTGCCAGCAGTATCGGGGGACCTGGCTACACCTTC. Its protein is CASSIGGPGYTF.

This sequence joins TRBV27 and TRBJ1-1, with D possibly matching TRBD1 (6 bases). The germline V gene encodes CDR1 MNHEY and CDR2 SMNVEV (reference sequence). V lost 3 bases, J lost 0 bases, and 17 bases lay in between. The CDR3 is made up of 17 amino acids. CDR3 loop: CASSLAVQGVMNTEAFF. The CDR3 coding sequence is TGTGCCAGCAGTTTGGCCGTACAGGGTGTCATGAACACTGAAGCTTTCTTT.

The chain links TRBV7-3 to TRBJ2-3; TRBD1 aligns across 11 bases. The CDR3 loop spans 17 amino acids. CDR1 and CDR2 (germline): SGHTA, FQGTGA. The V and J ends lost 1 base and 4 bases, in that order; junction bases with no gene match: 7. Here the CDR3 DNA reads TGTGCCAGCAGCTTAAGTCGTCCGGGACAGGGGGCAGATACGCAGTATTTT. Translating it yields CASSLSRPGQGADTQYF.

DNA of the CDR3: TGTGCCAGCGCAGACAGCGCGATTAACTATGGCTACACCTTC. Protein: CASADSAINYGYTF. The chain combines TRBV6-1 with TRBJ1-2; TRBD1 might be the D (5 bases). In germline, CDR1 is MNHNS, CDR2 SASEGT. The CDR3 is 14 amino acids. The V gene lost 8 bases and the J gene lost 1 base, with 14 bases spanning the gap.

The V gene is TRBV29-1, the J gene TRBJ2-7; 8 positions agree with TRBD1. This CDR3 contains 13 residues. V shed 4 bases, J shed 5 bases, and the junction held 7 bases outside the gene matches. CDR1 SQVTM and CDR2 ANQGSEA come from the germline V gene. The CDR3 reads CSVVGQVINEQYF. The CDR3 DNA sequence: TGCAGCGTTGTGGGACAGGTAATCAACGAGCAGTACTTC.

This chain links TRBV5-4 with TRBJ2-3; weak D call: TRBD2 (6 bases). CDR3 length: 14 amino acids. CDR1 is SGHNT, CDR2 YYREEE, per germline (reference sequence). Trimming pared 3 bases from V and 0 bases from J, leaving 8 bases between. The CDR3 protein is CASSWGLSTDTQYF. DNA of the CDR3: TGTGCCAGCAGCTGGGGACTGAGCACAGATACGCAGTATTTT. The whole variable domain, remainder taken from reference TRBV5-4 and TRBJ2-3, is ETGVTQSPTHLIKTRGQQVTLRCSSQSGHNTVSWYQQALGQGPQFIFQYYREEENGRGNFPPRFSGLQFPNYSSELNVNALELDDSALYLCASSWGLSTDTQYFGPGTRLTVL.

The CDR3 loop reads CASSPGPHYEQYF. CDR3 nucleotides: TGTGCCAGCAGCCCGGGACCCCACTACGAGCAGTACTTC. The chain links TRBV7-8 to TRBJ2-7; D might be TRBD1 or TRBD2, each matching 5 bases. V gave up 5 bases and J gave up 3 bases, with 11 bases separating them. The V gene's germline CDR1 is SGHVS and CDR2 FQNEAQ. CDR3 length: 13 residues.

The J gene is TRBJ2-3, the V gene TRBV19; D may be TRBD1 or TRBD2 (5 bases each). The CDR3 length is 15 residues. The ends were cut back, 5 bases at V and 6 bases at J, with 18 bases in the middle. CDR1 and CDR2 from the germline V gene are LNHDA and SQIVND (reference sequence). This CDR3 is CASSAGGRGLDTQYF. CDR3 in DNA: TGTGCCAGTAGTGCCGGAGGTAGGGGATTGGATACGCAGTATTTT.

The genes are TRBV5-4 and TRBJ1-1; the D gene is possibly TRBD1 (6 bases). The CDR3 extends over 15 amino acids. The germline CDR1 and CDR2 sequences are SGHNT and YYREEE (reference sequence). V shed 0 bases and J shed 7 bases, with 16 bases lying between them. This chain's CDR3 is CASSLALGAPIEAFF. The CDR3 DNA follows: TGTGCCAGCAGCTTGGCCCTGGGGGCGCCCATTGAAGCTTTCTTT.

The rearrangement links TRBV6-5 to TRBJ2-3, with TRBD1 as a possible D gene (5 bases). The CDR3 is 14 amino acids. Trimming left V 2 bases short and J 5 bases short, with 11 bases between. The germline V gene encodes CDR1 MNHEY and CDR2 SVGAGI. CDR3 nucleotide sequence: TGTGCCAGCAGTTACGACTTAAGGGGAGATACGCAGTATTTT. It codes for CASSYDLRGDTQYF.

This clonotype was found a few times. The chain joins TRBV6-5 to TRBJ2-6, with D unclear. Germline V gene data show CDR1 as MNHEY and CDR2 as SVGAGI. V gave up 1 base and J gave up 0 bases, with 4 bases separating them. This CDR3 comprises 15 residues. As DNA, the CDR3 is TGTGCCAGCAGTTACTTCGACTCTGGGGCCAACGTCCTGACTTTC. This sequence encodes CASSYFDSGANVLTF.

This clonotype appeared a few times. This chain links TRBV28 with TRBJ2-3, with a tentative D call TRBD1 (6 bases). V shed 6 bases and J shed 6 bases, with 13 bases lying between them. Germline values: CDR1 MDHEN, CDR2 SYDVKM. This CDR3 is built from 13 residues. The DNA for the CDR3 is TGTGCCAGCAGGCCCACAGGGCTTGATACGCAGTATTTT. Translation gives CASRPTGLDTQYF.

The chain combines TRBV7-3 with TRBJ2-1; D not resolved. CDR3 length: 15 residues. V lost 5 bases to trimming and J lost 0 bases, with 11 bases between them. CDR1 and CDR2 (germline): SGHTA, FQGTGA. The CDR3 reads CASSPKESSYNEQFF. The CDR3 DNA is TGTGCCAGCAGCCCCAAGGAGAGCTCCTACAATGAGCAGTTCTTC.

This clonotype was seen only a few times. The V gene is TRBV20-1, the J gene TRBJ2-3; 9 bases match TRBD2. V lost 4 bases and J lost 7; bases outside the gene matches: 9. This CDR3 contains 14 residues. Germline V lookup: CDR1 DFQATT, CDR2 SNEGSKA (reference sequence). CDR3 residues: CSAILAGIMNTQYF. The CDR3 DNA reads as TGCAGTGCTATTCTAGCGGGGATCATGAATACGCAGTATTTT.

This clonotype ranks as medium-sized (0.01 to 0.1%). The chain has TRBV20-1 and TRBJ2-2; TRBD1 is a possible D gene (6 bases). The ends were cut back, 6 bases at V and 6 bases at J, with 17 bases in the middle. CDR3 length: 14 residues. Germline CDR1 reads DFQATT; CDR2 reads SNEGSKA (reference sequence). The CDR3 nucleotides read TGCAGTGCGGACCGGGACAACACCCCCGGGGAGCTGTTTTTT. Translating it yields CSADRDNTPGELFF.

The gene calls are TRBV20-1 and TRBJ2-3; TRBD2 matches 7 bases. In germline, CDR1 is DFQATT, CDR2 SNEGSKA (reference sequence). The CDR3 is 15 residues long. V shed 2 bases and J 2 bases; nucleotides not matched to a gene: 7. CDR3 sequence (DNA): TGCAGTGCTAGATTCCCTAGCGGCGTCACAGATACGCAGTATTTT. It specifies CSARFPSGVTDTQYF.

This sequence joins TRBV6-2 or TRBV6-3 and TRBJ1-2, with a tentative D call TRBD1 (5 bases). The V gene lost 6 bases and the J gene lost 6 bases, with 14 bases spanning the gap. The CDR3 extends over 13 amino acids. Germline lookup yields CDR1 MNHEY and CDR2 SVGEGT. The CDR3 is CASSRLQGDGYTF. CDR3 bases: TGTGCCAGCAGCAGACTCCAAGGGGATGGCTACACCTTC.

This chain uses TRBV5-4 with TRBJ2-5; D gene uncertain. From germline, CDR1 is SGHNT and CDR2 YYREEE (reference sequence). V was cut by 4 bases and J by 1 base, with 20 bases left in between. The CDR3 covers 17 residues. CDR3 bases: TGTGCCAGCAGCGCACCCGGGTCCTCCCCGGCCCAAGAGACCCAGTACTTC. It translates to CASSAPGSSPAQETQYF.

The chain has TRBV20-1 and TRBJ2-3; tentatively, D is TRBD2 (5 bases). The CDR3 spans 14 residues. V was trimmed by 0 bases and J by 1 base, leaving 8 bases between them. Germline V gene lookup returns CDR1 DFQATT and CDR2 SNEGSKA (reference sequence). CDR3 loop: CSARDSRGTDTQYF. The DNA of the CDR3 is TGCAGTGCTAGAGATTCGAGGGGCACAGATACGCAGTATTTT.

This chain uses TRBV7-9 with TRBJ2-1; D gene unclear. CDR3 length: 11 amino acids. V was trimmed by 6 bases and J by 5 bases, leaving 5 bases between them. Germline V gene lookup returns CDR1 SEHNR and CDR2 FQNEAQ (reference sequence). The CDR3 nucleotides are TGTGCCAGCAGTTATAACAATGAGCAGTTCTTC. Translating it yields CASSYNNEQFF.